This T cell receptor (beta chain) was recovered during a study of shared clonotypes between healthy human individuals. V lost 4 bases and J lost 6; bases outside the gene matches: 0. Germline V lookup: CDR1 SGHRS, CDR2 YFSETQ. The CDR3 is 12 residues long. This clone has just a few counts. Its antigen is still unknown. Researchers partitioned CD4+ cells into CD45RA+ naive and CD45RA-negative memory subsets. The method was immunoSEQ multiplex PCR; TCRdb's version includes in-frame clones alone and lacks a portion of them. The data contain over 2 million clones, around 95% of them singletons. Study outcomes and limitations: Large sequencing depth failed to make sorted-subset sequencing complete, rarefaction showed.

This TCR was sampled from a man in his late teens or twenties in good health. Specimen: naive CD4+ T cells sorted from blood. Regarding subset: CD45RA+ positively selected. The chain combines TRBV5-1 with TRBJ2-2; 7 bases match TRBD1. CDR3 sequence: CASSQGAGELFF. CDR3 DNA: TGCGCCAGCAGCCAGGGGGCCGGGGAGCTGTTTTTT.